This T cell receptor (beta chain) was observed in a study of T cell changes during pregnancy in multiple sclerosis. Profiling relied on immunoSEQ multiplex PCR, and the TCRdb table lists in-frame clones only, not all of them. The sample includes some 70,000 clones, approximately 86% of them seen just once. This CDR3 has 13 amino acids. Germline loops: CDR1 ENHRY, CDR2 SYGVKD. The ends were cut back, 3 bases at V and 2 bases at J, with 8 bases in the middle. The receptor was isolated from a female donor with multiple sclerosis, enrolled in a pregnancy study. The J gene is TRBJ2-7, the V gene TRBV10-3, with D possibly matching TRBD1 (6 bases). Sample: peripheral blood, taken before pregnancy. In DNA, the CDR3 is TGTGCCATCAGTGAACGACAGGCCTACGAGCAGTACTTC. Encoded protein: CAISERQAYEQYF.